Listed here is a single TCR beta chain. The data are from a study of blood T cell repertoires in COVID-19. Overall study context: Samples taken during acute and convalescent COVID-19 were collected in the United States, Italy and Spain. PBMCs, B-cell-depleted T cells, or T cells provided the cDNA or gDNA that made up the material.

As processed by the authors: Amplifying reference gene primers gave estimates of nucleated cell counts. Assay used: immunoSEQ multiplex PCR; TCRdb lists only in-frame clones, some missing. D and trimming were read from the DNA, whereas the V and J calls and clone size are those reported in that table. The sample includes a few hundred thousand clones, over 75% of them seen just once. This TCR came from a man in his forties with active or convalescent COVID-19. Sequenced: peripheral blood.

The DNA for the CDR3 is TGTGCCAGCAGTGGGACTAGCGGGAGAGAGACCCAGTACTTC. Translated: CASSGTSGRETQYF. The gene calls are TRBV27 and TRBJ2-5; 14 bases fit TRBD2. Losses at the gene ends were 5 bases for V and 4 bases for J; bases not matched to a gene: 0. Germline CDR1 is MNHEY and CDR2 is SMNVEV (reference sequence). This CDR3 comprises 14 residues.